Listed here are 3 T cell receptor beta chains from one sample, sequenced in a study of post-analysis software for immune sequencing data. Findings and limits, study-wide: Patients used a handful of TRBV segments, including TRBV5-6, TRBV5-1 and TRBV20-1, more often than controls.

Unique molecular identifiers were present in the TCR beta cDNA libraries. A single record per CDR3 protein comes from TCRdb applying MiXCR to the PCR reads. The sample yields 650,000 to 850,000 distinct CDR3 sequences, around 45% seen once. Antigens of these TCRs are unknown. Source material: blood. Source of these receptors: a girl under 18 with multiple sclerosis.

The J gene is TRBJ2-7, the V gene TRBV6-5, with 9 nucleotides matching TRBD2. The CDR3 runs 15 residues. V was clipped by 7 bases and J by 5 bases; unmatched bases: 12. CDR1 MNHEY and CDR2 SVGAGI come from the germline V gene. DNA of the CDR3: TGTGCCAGCATTAAAGCGGGAGGAGCTCCCCACGAGCAGTACTTC. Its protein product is CASIKAGGAPHEQYF.

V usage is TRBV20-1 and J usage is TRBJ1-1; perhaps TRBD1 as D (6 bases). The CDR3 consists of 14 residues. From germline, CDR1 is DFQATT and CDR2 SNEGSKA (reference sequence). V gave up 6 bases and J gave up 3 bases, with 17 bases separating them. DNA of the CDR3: TGCAGTGCGACGGACAGCCCCGGGTACACTGAAGCTTTCTTT. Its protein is CSATDSPGYTEAFF.

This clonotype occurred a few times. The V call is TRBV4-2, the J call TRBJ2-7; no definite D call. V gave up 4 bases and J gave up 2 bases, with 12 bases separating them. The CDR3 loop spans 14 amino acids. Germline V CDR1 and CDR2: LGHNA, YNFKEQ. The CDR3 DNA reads TGTGCCAGCAGCCCGCGGCCTGGAGCCTACGAGCAGTACTTC. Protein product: CASSPRPGAYEQYF.